This TCR beta chain stems from a study of cytomegalovirus exposure and HLA in healthy donors. Study background: Membership in the Caucasian-associated ancestry cluster was found for around four fifths of almost 400 genotyped donors. Notes on the study in general: Researchers left out some V segments, among them TRBV6-2 and TRBV6-3, as indistinguishable.

This CDR3 region has 18 residues. Germline values: CDR1 SGHTA, CDR2 FQGNSA. Trimming at V came to 2 bases and at J to 2 bases, leaving 15 bases not matched to a gene. In regard to this clone: Its specificity is unknown.

Both 60 Vbeta primers and 13 Jbeta primers went into the PCR. The protocol was immunoSEQ multiplex PCR, while the TCRdb copy is restricted to in-frame clones and leaves out a portion. The sample shows around 78,000 clones, 80% of them seen only once. The sequenced sample consisted of PBMCs. The chain has TRBV7-2 and TRBJ2-7, with 7 bases that match TRBD2. The TCR originated in a male donor in good health and CMV-seronegative. DNA of the CDR3: TGTGCCAGCAGCTTAATCTATAGCCGCGGGAGAAGAACCTACGAGCAGTACTTC. Translating it yields CASSLIYSRGRRTYEQYF.